Shown below are 18 T cell receptor beta chains from a single sample sequenced in a study of cytomegalovirus exposure and HLA in healthy donors. It was with 60 Vbeta and 13 Jbeta primers that the PCR ran. Produced via immunoSEQ multiplex PCR; TCRdb's table is partial and in-frame only. The sample lists some 200,000 clones, more than 60% occurring once. The source material was PBMCs. The receptors were sampled from a man over 45 in good health and CMV-seronegative.

The chain employs TRBV5-1 and TRBJ2-7; D might be TRBD2 (5 bases). The germline V gene encodes CDR1 SGHRS and CDR2 YFSETQ. With 0 bases removed from V and 0 bases from J, the gap between germline ends came to 7 bases. The CDR3 extends over 14 amino acids. The CDR3 DNA sequence: TGCGCCAGCAGCTTGGCAGCGGCCTCCTACGAGCAGTACTTC. Translated: CASSLAAASYEQYF.

The rearrangement links TRBV15 to TRBJ1-2; TRBD1 is a possible D gene (6 bases). Trimming took 1 base from V and 1 from J, leaving 16 bases between them. Germline V gene lookup returns CDR1 LNHNV and CDR2 YYDKDF (reference sequence). The CDR3 totals 17 residues. This CDR3 is CATSRAPIGGFNYGYTF. CDR3 sequence (DNA): TGTGCCACCAGCAGAGCCCCTATAGGGGGTTTTAACTATGGCTACACCTTC.

The gene calls are TRBV5-1 and TRBJ1-2; D is ambiguous. Germline values: CDR1 SGHRS, CDR2 YFSETQ. The length of the CDR3 is 18 residues. V lost 7 bases to trimming and J lost 0 bases, with 25 bases between them. In nucleotides, the CDR3 is TGCGCCAGCGGTGCCTTTGGAGGCTCTGGAGCTTCTAACTATGGCTACACCTTC. Translating gives CASGAFGGSGASNYGYTF.

J is TRBJ2-3 and V is TRBV5-1, with D possibly TRBD1 on 6 matching bases. The V gene's germline CDR1 is SGHRS and CDR2 YFSETQ. The length of the CDR3 is 17 residues. The germline V and J ends were trimmed by 0 bases and 6 bases, with 20 bases remaining between them. The CDR3 loop reads CASSLEVTGFGWDTQYF. The CDR3 DNA sequence: TGCGCCAGCAGCTTGGAGGTAACAGGGTTTGGTTGGGATACGCAGTATTTT.

V usage is TRBV11-2 and J usage is TRBJ1-2; D might be TRBD1 (5 bases). The CDR3 is 14 residues long. Trimming removed 2 bases at V and 1 base at J, with 8 bases between. Germline CDR1 is SGHAT and CDR2 is FQNNGV. CDR3 loop: CASSLKGLNYGYTF. Here the CDR3 DNA reads TGTGCCAGCAGCTTAAAGGGACTTAACTATGGCTACACCTTC. The complete variable domain, with remaining parts taken from reference TRBV11-2 and TRBJ1-2, reads EAGVAQSPRYKIIEKRQSVAFWCNPISGHATLYWYQQILGQGPKLLIQFQNNGVVDDSQLPKDRFSAERLKGVDSTLKIQPAKLEDSAVYLCASSLKGLNYGYTFGSGTRLTVV.

This rearrangement joins TRBV30 to TRBJ2-7, with a possible D match to TRBD1 (10 bases). Per the germline V gene, CDR1 is GTSNPN and CDR2 is SVGIG (reference sequence). Trimming removed 8 bases from V and 2 bases from J, with 22 bases in between. There are 15 residues in the CDR3. The CDR3 loop is CAGGTGASGAYEQYF. The CDR3 DNA sequence: TGTGCCGGGGGGACAGGGGCTAGCGGGGCCTACGAGCAGTACTTC.

This clone was recorded a few times. The V and J genes are TRBV5-1 and TRBJ1-2; weak D call: TRBD1 (6 bases). CDR3 length: 15 residues. Trimming pared 5 bases from V and 0 bases from J, leaving 14 bases between. Germline V gene lookup returns CDR1 SGHRS and CDR2 YFSETQ. The CDR3 here is CASRRTVEANYGYTF. The CDR3 DNA reads as TGCGCCAGCAGGAGGACAGTGGAAGCTAACTATGGCTACACCTTC.

The chain carries TRBV29-1 and TRBJ1-1; D call uncertain. The length of the CDR3 is 13 residues. Trimming took 6 bases from V and 0 from J, leaving 11 bases between them. Germline V gives CDR1 SQVTM, CDR2 ANQGSEA. This CDR3 is CSVGCGMNTEAFF. The CDR3 nucleotides are TGCAGCGTCGGATGCGGGATGAACACTGAAGCTTTCTTT. The full variable domain, in which reference TRBV29-1 and TRBJ1-1 provide the parts outside the CDR3, is SAVISQKPSRDICQRGTSLTIQCQVDSQVTMMFWYRQQPGQSLTLIATANQGSEATYESGFVIDKFPISRPNLTFSTLTVSNMSPEDSSIYLCSVGCGMNTEAFFGQGTRLTVV.

The gene calls are TRBV6-1 and TRBJ1-2; tentative D call: TRBD1 (6 bases). The germline gives CDR1 MNHNS, CDR2 SASEGT. This CDR3 is 14 amino acids long. V was trimmed by 4 bases and J by 4 bases, leaving 13 bases between them. The CDR3, as DNA: TGTGCCAGCAGTGTCAGGGGTTCTGGCTATGGCTACACCTTC. It yields the protein CASSVRGSGYGYTF.

This rearrangement joins TRBV29-1 to TRBJ2-7, with D maybe TRBD1 (5 bases). Looked up from germline, CDR1 is SQVTM and CDR2 is ANQGSEA. The CDR3 spans 13 residues. V was shortened by 7 bases and J by 1 base, with 14 bases between the two germline ends. CDR3 in amino acids: CSAVTDRSYEQYF. Here the CDR3 DNA reads TGCAGCGCAGTGACAGATAGATCCTACGAGCAGTACTTC.

This clone was detected a few times. The rearrangement uses TRBV10-3 and TRBJ1-1, with no clear D. The CDR3 sequence is 16 residues long. Germline lookup yields CDR1 ENHRY and CDR2 SYGVKD. V was pared by 6 bases and J by 0 bases, with 17 bases between. DNA for the CDR3: TGTGCCATCAGGGAAACAACAGTGAGGGTGAACACTGAAGCTTTCTTT. Encoded protein: CAIRETTVRVNTEAFF.

V is TRBV5-4 and J is TRBJ2-3; 10 bases map to TRBD2. V shed 6 bases and J 2 bases; nucleotides not matched to a gene: 9. This CDR3 comprises 16 residues. CDR1 and CDR2 (germline): SGHNT, YYREEE (reference sequence). Written as DNA, the CDR3 is TGTGCCAGCACCCCTAGCGGGAGCCCCATCACAGATACGCAGTATTTT. Encoded protein: CASTPSGSPITDTQYF.

A few counts support this clone. This chain joins TRBV5-1 and TRBJ2-7, with 11 nucleotides matching TRBD1. The CDR3 sequence is 14 residues long. Germline V gene sequence: CDR1 SGHRS, CDR2 YFSETQ. Trimming removed 5 bases from V and 5 bases from J; junction bases left unmatched: 6. The DNA of the CDR3 is TGCGCCAGCAGTTTGTCGGGACAGGGGGACGAGCAGTACTTC. Its protein product is CASSLSGQGDEQYF. Complete variable domain (other parts from reference TRBV5-1 and TRBJ2-7): KAGVTQTPRYLIKTRGQQVTLSCSPISGHRSVSWYQQTPGQGLQFLFEYFSETQRNKGNFPGRFSGRQFSNSRSEMNVSTLELGDSALYLCASSLSGQGDEQYFGPGTRLTVT.

J is TRBJ2-7 and V is TRBV13; D is perhaps TRBD2 (6 bases). The CDR3 has 15 residues. V lost 0 bases and J lost 0, with 9 bases in between. Looked up from germline, CDR1 is PRHDT and CDR2 is FYEKMQ (reference sequence). CDR3 nucleotide sequence: TGTGCCAGCAGCTTAGGGGCGGGGCTCTCCTACGAGCAGTACTTC. Amino acid sequence: CASSLGAGLSYEQYF.

The chain couples TRBV27 to TRBJ2-1, with 12 bases identical to TRBD2. This CDR3 contains 15 residues. J lost 4 bases, V lost 7 bases, and 5 bases had no gene match. Germline V CDR1 and CDR2: MNHEY, SMNVEV (reference sequence). The CDR3 loop reads CASTTSGRSYNEQFF. DNA for the CDR3: TGTGCCAGCACCACTAGCGGGAGGAGTTACAATGAGCAGTTCTTC.

J is TRBJ2-7 and V is TRBV30, with D perhaps matching TRBD1 (6 bases). The V gene's germline CDR1 is GTSNPN and CDR2 SVGIG (reference sequence). The CDR3 extends over 13 amino acids. With 3 bases removed from V and 2 bases from J, the gap between germline ends came to 11 bases. CDR3 loop: CAWSPGDPYEQYF. As DNA, the CDR3 is TGTGCCTGGAGCCCAGGGGACCCCTACGAGCAGTACTTC.

This clone was counted once. This chain connects TRBV5-1 to TRBJ2-1, with D possibly TRBD2 on 6 matching bases. Germline V gene data show CDR1 as SGHRS and CDR2 as YFSETQ. V lost 4 bases, J lost 10 bases, and 18 bases lay in between. The CDR3 sequence is 14 residues long. The CDR3 here is CASSLRESRAEQFF. The CDR3 DNA reads TGCGCCAGCAGCCTCCGGGAGTCCAGGGCAGAGCAGTTCTTC.

The CDR3 loop is CASRGGSEQYF. The CDR3 DNA reads TGCGCCAGCAGAGGCGGGAGCGAGCAGTACTTC. The chain links TRBV5-1 to TRBJ2-7; 7 nucleotides match TRBD2. With 5 bases clipped from V and 6 bases from J, the junction kept 2 bases outside the gene matches. Germline loops: CDR1 SGHRS, CDR2 YFSETQ. The CDR3 length is 11 residues.